This TCR beta chain appears in the sequencing data of a study of monozygotic twins with inflammatory bowel disease (dated by TCRdb to about 2019). Background for the entire study: The complete study included some 28 monozygotic twin pairs: 19 IBD-discordant Danish pairs and nine German pairs, of which four were IBD-concordant and five were IBD-discordant. The search for disease-associated traits relied mainly on comparing, within discordant pairs, IBD patients with their genetically identical healthy co-twins. Each individual had, on average, about 151 000 unique TCRalpha sequences and 181 000 unique TCRbeta sequences available for analysis.

Worth noting for this clonotype: Which antigen it targets is not known.

A 2.5 ml peripheral blood sample was drawn into PAXgene tubes per donor and stored at -80°C. Total RNA was isolated from whole blood with the PAXgene blood miRNA kit on an automated QIAcube, without T cell sorting. Peripheral blood from monozygotic twin pairs who were concordant or discordant for inflammatory bowel disease underwent deep TCRalpha and TCRbeta repertoire profiling using unique molecular barcoding. Smoking habits were recorded for all twin pairs, and individuals were classified as current, former or never smokers. Library method: 5' RACE. Preparation of each TCR library used approximately 3,700 ng of total RNA. For each sample, cDNA synthesis was carried out in eight separate reactions using SMARTScribe reverse transcriptase. During cDNA synthesis, template switching was used to introduce unique molecular identifiers that contained a 6-nucleotide sample barcode. Two nested PCRs of about 16 and 10 cycles amplified the TCRalpha and TCRbeta cDNA, and bead purification followed each PCR. Before amplification, cDNA was treated with uracil DNA-glycosylase and purified using the QIAquick PCR purification kit. The second PCR added Illumina TruSeq-compatible adapters along with sample-specific barcodes. TapeStation and Qubit were used to check library quality and concentration, and 5 ng of each library went into the pool. Sequencing of the pooled libraries was done on an Illumina HiSeq2500 single-index Rapid Run using custom sequencing primers and 2 x 100 bp reads. The authors' analysis ran thus. UMI-based consensus assembly with MiGEC version 1.2.6 was used to correct PCR and sequencing errors. MiXCR version 2.1.1 handled V(D)J alignment, clonotype assembly and CDR3 extraction. To normalise gene usage, clonotype sharing and MAIT/NKT TCR abundance, the analysis used the top 1000, 10 000 and 20 000 clonotypes per sample. After downsampling to 27 000 UMIs, diversity was calculated as the inverse Simpson index using the vegan R package. Statistical testing used paired Mann-Whitney U tests on the discordant twin pairs and applied Benjamini-Hochberg correction for multiple testing. TCRdb reprocessed the reads, and each CDR3 protein sequence is entered once, without DNA. TCRdb, not the original authors, processed these V and J calls. The sample table holds approximately 200,000 distinct CDR3 sequences. Roughly 8% of the sample is in the top ten clones.

Overall study results and their limits: IBD patients had lower TCRbeta repertoire diversity, measured by the inverse Simpson index, than their healthy co-twins. Because patients were on differing immunosuppressive treatments, the repertoires may have picked up extra background noise and inter-individual variability. Different T cell subtypes could not be distinguished in the analysis. IBD patients shared fewer clonotypes with other individuals than healthy twins did, most markedly in patients showing signs of disease activity. Repertoire similarity did not differ between concordant and discordant twins, which could be due to limited statistical power. The results gave no support for a single strong signal or clonotype linked to IBD.

Specimen: blood. This receptor was identified in a human donor with ulcerative colitis or Crohn's disease, or a healthy co-twin of an affected twin (not recorded which).

The CDR3 region has the sequence CATSDPQAAGYTF. The receptor chain draws on TRBV24-1 and TRBJ1-2. From its cysteine to its phenylalanine, the CDR3 spans 13 amino acids. Nucleotide data are not available. As encoded in the germline V gene, CDR1 is KGHDR while CDR2 is SFDVKD.